Shown below are 9 T cell receptor beta chains from a single sample sequenced in a study of cytomegalovirus exposure and HLA in healthy donors. Amplification used 60 Vbeta primers and 13 Jbeta primers. The table came from immunoSEQ multiplex PCR; TCRdb's copy has only in-frame clones and leaves some out. The sample has under 200,000 clones, over 65% seen once. Material: PBMCs. The receptors originated from a woman aged 50 to 60 in good health and CMV-seropositive.

This chain connects TRBV27 to TRBJ1-5; 9 nucleotides agree with TRBD1. There are 15 residues in the CDR3. Trimming at V came to 4 bases and at J to 5 bases, leaving 6 bases not matched to a gene. Per the germline V gene, CDR1 is MNHEY and CDR2 is SMNVEV (reference sequence). The CDR3 protein is CASSYGTGWDQPQHF. As DNA, the CDR3 is TGTGCCAGCAGTTACGGGACAGGGTGGGATCAGCCCCAGCATTTT.

The rearrangement links TRBV7-9 to TRBJ2-5, with a tentative D call TRBD2 (5 bases). CDR1 SEHNR and CDR2 FQNEAQ come from the germline V gene (reference sequence). Trimming shortened V by 7 bases and J by 11 bases, and 14 bases separated the two germline ends. CDR3 length: 11 amino acids. The CDR3 coding sequence is TGTGCCAGCACCTCCGATGGGGAGCAGTACTTC. It translates to CASTSDGEQYF. Looking up the rest from reference TRBV7-9 and TRBJ2-5 gives the full variable domain: DTGVSQNPRHKITKRGQNVTFRCDPISEHNRLYWYRQTLGQGPEFLTYFQNEAQLEKSRLLSDRFSAERPKGSFSTLEIQRTEQGDSAMYLCASTSDGEQYFGPGTRLLVL.

V is TRBV5-4 and J is TRBJ2-5, with TRBD2 as a possible D gene (5 bases). The germline V gene encodes CDR1 SGHNT and CDR2 YYREEE (reference sequence). The ends were cut back, 3 bases at V and 12 bases at J, with 15 bases in the middle. This CDR3 contains 12 residues. The CDR3 sequence is CASSWGEERKYF. CDR3 DNA sequence: TGTGCCAGCAGCTGGGGAGAGGAAAGAAAGTACTTC.

The chain joins TRBV18 to TRBJ2-5; 8 nucleotides align to TRBD1. Germline V gene data show CDR1 as KGHSH and CDR2 as LQKENI. The junction had 7 bases not matched to a gene; V was cut back by 2 bases and J by 2 bases. CDR3 size: 16 residues. This CDR3 reads CASSPEDRVWQETQYF. The CDR3, as DNA: TGTGCCAGCTCACCAGAGGACAGGGTCTGGCAAGAGACCCAGTACTTC.

This chain connects TRBV6-1 to TRBJ1-5; 8 positions match TRBD1. The J segment lost 7 bases and the V segment lost 10 bases, leaving 12 bases of the junction unmatched. In germline, CDR1 is MNHNS, CDR2 SASEGT. The CDR3 totals 14 residues. CDR3: CATDRGQWGQPQHF. The CDR3 bases are TGTGCCACAGACAGGGGCCAGTGGGGGCAGCCCCAGCATTTT.

This chain uses TRBV19 with TRBJ1-5; D gene unclear. The CDR3 spans 15 residues. Germline loops: CDR1 LNHDA, CDR2 SQIVND (reference sequence). Trimming stripped 5 bases from V and 0 bases from J, with 11 bases between. The CDR3 nucleotides read TGTGCCAGTAGTCTCCACAGTAATAGCAATCAGCCCCAGCATTTT. Protein product: CASSLHSNSNQPQHF.

The chain couples TRBV19 to TRBJ1-4, with 12 bases lining up with TRBD1. Germline V gene data show CDR1 as LNHDA and CDR2 as SQIVND (reference sequence). Trimming took 5 bases from V and 11 from J; bases not matched to a gene: 9. This CDR3 comprises 15 residues. Written as DNA, the CDR3 is TGTGCCAGTAGTTCACCCGGGACAGGGGGCGTGAAACTGTTTTTT. It encodes CASSSPGTGGVKLFF.

The V and J genes are TRBV6-1 and TRBJ1-2; D remains unclear. This CDR3 contains 15 residues. V lost 7 bases and J lost 0, with 15 bases in between. Germline V gene data show CDR1 as MNHNS and CDR2 as SASEGT. In DNA form, the CDR3 reads TGTGCCAGCACAGAAGGTTCAGCGACTAACTATGGCTACACCTTC. Protein product: CASTEGSATNYGYTF.

The rearrangement joins TRBV27 to TRBJ2-2; 10 bases align to TRBD1. The V segment lost 4 bases and the J segment 5 bases; nucleotides outside the gene matches: 4. This CDR3 spans 15 amino acids. CDR1 MNHEY and CDR2 SMNVEV come from the germline V gene (reference sequence). The CDR3 loop is CASSWTGGTTGELFF. CDR3 sequence (DNA): TGTGCCAGCAGTTGGACAGGGGGGACGACCGGGGAGCTGTTTTTT.